The 8 T cell receptor beta chains below come from one sample, sequenced in a study of blood T cell repertoires in COVID-19 (TCRdb year 2020). The method behind the library was the immunoSEQ multiplex PCR assay. TCRdb re-hosts the immuneACCESS table, in-frame sequences only. Its copies lack some clones; in the studies checked, an unresolved V gene accounts for under half of them, and the cause for the rest is not known. The sample yields a few hundred thousand clones; 89% were counted once. The ten largest clones represent 2% to 2.5% of the sample. The specimen sequenced was peripheral blood. The origin of the receptors is a man between 45 and 60 years old with acute or convalescent COVID-19.

The chain combines TRBV20-1 with TRBJ2-5; D call uncertain. Germline V gives CDR1 DFQATT, CDR2 SNEGSKA (reference sequence). The CDR3 extends over 11 amino acids. Trimming pared 0 bases from V and 7 bases from J, leaving 6 bases between. Here the CDR3 DNA reads TGCAGTGCTAGAGATGGGCGGACCCAGTACTTC. Amino acids: CSARDGRTQYF.

The V call is TRBV6-5, the J call TRBJ2-2; 8 bases line up with TRBD1. Germline lookup yields CDR1 MNHEY and CDR2 SVGAGI. V shed 8 bases, J shed 5 bases, and the junction held 7 bases outside the gene matches. The CDR3 has 14 amino acids. The CDR3 protein is CASQRTGKTGELFF. CDR3 in DNA: TGTGCCAGCCAAAGGACAGGGAAAACCGGGGAGCTGTTTTTT.

The V call is TRBV7-9, the J call TRBJ2-5, with D maybe TRBD1 (6 bases). Germline CDR1 SEHNR, CDR2 FQNEAQ (reference sequence). The germline V and J ends were trimmed by 0 bases and 4 bases, with 15 bases remaining between them. This CDR3 spans 16 amino acids. In DNA, the CDR3 is TGTGCCAGCAGCTTAGCCACAGGGAAGTTTAGAGAGACCCAGTACTTC. Protein product: CASSLATGKFRETQYF.

This rearrangement joins TRBV5-5 to TRBJ2-5; TRBD2 matches 7 bases. The germline gives CDR1 SGHKS, CDR2 YYEKEE (reference sequence). The CDR3 consists of 14 residues. V shed 3 bases, J shed 5 bases, and the junction held 7 bases outside the gene matches. The CDR3 region has the DNA TGTGCCAGCAGCTCCGCCGGGGGGAGGGAGACCCAGTACTTC. Translated, it gives CASSSAGGRETQYF.

This rearrangement joins TRBV19 to TRBJ1-1; D gene unclear. Germline loops: CDR1 LNHDA, CDR2 SQIVND (reference sequence). The CDR3 is 14 amino acids. Trimming stripped 3 bases from V and 1 base from J, with 9 bases between. Here the CDR3 reads CASSMAGTNTEAFF. The CDR3 DNA reads TGTGCCAGTAGTATGGCGGGCACGAACACTGAAGCTTTCTTT. Combining the CDR3 with reference TRBV19 and TRBJ1-1 gives the whole variable domain DGGITQSPKYLFRKEGQNVTLSCEQNLNHDAMYWYRQDPGQGLRLIYYSQIVNDFQKGDIAEGYSVSREKKESFPLTVTSAQKNPTAFYLCASSMAGTNTEAFFGQGTRLTVV.

The gene calls are TRBV4-2 and TRBJ2-3, with 15 bases fitting TRBD2. V lost 3 bases, J lost 6 bases, and 10 bases stayed unmatched. In germline, CDR1 is LGHNA, CDR2 YNFKEQ. CDR3 size: 18 residues. Here the CDR3 DNA reads TGTGCCAGCAGCCACTCCGGGACTAGCGGGGGGCCGAGGGATACGCAGTATTTT. It specifies CASSHSGTSGGPRDTQYF.

This chain connects TRBV6-2 or TRBV6-3 to TRBJ1-3; D is unclear. V was cut by 4 bases and J by 0 bases, with 10 bases left in between. The CDR3 totals 15 residues. The germline gives CDR1 MNHEY, CDR2 SVGEGT. CDR3 sequence: CASSLRSPSGNTIYF. The CDR3 DNA reads as TGTGCCAGCAGTTTACGGTCTCCCTCTGGAAACACCATATATTTT.

The table lists this clone with a count of one. The V and J genes are TRBV18 and TRBJ1-6; no clear D gene. Trimming shortened V by 3 bases and J by 10 bases, and 13 bases separated the two germline ends. Germline V gives CDR1 KGHSH, CDR2 LQKENI. The CDR3 has 14 residues. The DNA of the CDR3 is TGTGCCAGCTCACCGGAGGGCCAAGGGTCACCCCTCCACTTT. This gives the protein CASSPEGQGSPLHF.